This T cell receptor beta chain was retrieved from a study of OX40 agonist ivuxolimab in advanced cancers. This table comes from immunoSEQ multiplex PCR, and its TCRdb copy is limited to in-frame clones, with some not included. There are roughly 40,000 clones in the sample; nearly 90% occur only once, and approximately 12% lies in the top ten. The ends were cut back, 5 bases at V and 2 bases at J, with 18 bases in the middle. Germline values: CDR1 SEHNR, CDR2 FQNEAQ (reference sequence). The CDR3 runs 16 residues. Sequencing used CD4+ or CD8+ T cells sorted from blood, obtained in a trial of the OX40 agonist ivuxolimab. The receptor comes from an adult with an advanced solid tumor such as melanoma, head and neck, liver or kidney cancer. The chain employs TRBV7-9 and TRBJ1-1; tentatively, D is TRBD1 (6 bases). CDR3 nucleotides: TGTGCCAGCAGCACGTTGGACAGTGGACCTAACACTGAAGCTTTCTTT. Protein product: CASSTLDSGPNTEAFF. The complete variable domain, with remaining parts taken from reference TRBV7-9 and TRBJ1-1, reads DTGVSQNPRHKITKRGQNVTFRCDPISEHNRLYWYRQTLGQGPEFLTYFQNEAQLEKSRLLSDRFSAERPKGSFSTLEIQRTEQGDSAMYLCASSTLDSGPNTEAFFGQGTRLTVV.